Here is one T cell receptor (beta chain) with its context. Its antigen specificity is not known. Base quality data are lacking; no much larger clone is found one base away. The data belong to a study of blood T cell repertoires in COVID-19 (dated by TCRdb to the early 2020s). In terms of the full investigation: The collaborator samples originated in the United States, Italy and Spain and spanned the acute and convalescent phases of COVID-19. Samples came from the ongoing ImmuneRACE study (first 160 participants) plus 1,254 subjects from 6 global collaborators. The dataset comprised deeply sampled blood TCRbeta repertoires from subjects exposed to, actively infected with, or recovered from COVID-19. A freely available public database, intended as a resource for researchers studying the immune response to SARS-CoV-2, is where the repertoires were released. A de-identified subject ID, COVID-19 status, age in years and sex were almost always included in the sample metadata. The prospective study material was composed of cDNA or gDNA derived from T cells, B-cell-depleted T cells, or PBMCs. Where available, HLA class I and class II types were obtained from metadata supplied by the sample provider rather than from assay-based typing.

The CDR3 covers 19 residues, taking in both the cysteine and the phenylalanine. Only the CDR3 portion is preserved as DNA: 57 bases, with reading frame beginning at the first base. Sequences SGHDN (CDR1) and FVKESK (CDR2) are obtained from the germline V gene. The junction shows trimming of 0 bases on V and 0 bases on J, and the gene matches do not reach 10 bases of it. Participants in the prospective study were enrolled through a virtual design, were aged about 18 to 89 years, and lived in about two dozen United States geographic areas. Cohort assignment in the prospective study relied on participant-reported clinical history from a screening survey and a study questionnaire. Exposed participants had been in contact, within 2 weeks of entering the study, with a person who had a PCR-confirmed or clinician-diagnosed case of COVID-19. Mobile phlebotomists in the prospective study collected whole blood, serum and a nasopharyngeal or oropharyngeal swab from every participant. Prospective study participants could optionally give additional blood draws and questionnaires over an approximately two-month period. Blood samples from the prospective study were shipped frozen or at room temperature prior to DNA extraction.

TCRbeta CDR3 regions were amplified from genomic DNA by means of the immunoSEQ Assay, a bias-controlled multiplex PCR. The original methods were these. The number of nucleated cells in each sample was estimated by amplification of reference gene primers within the assay. Sequence reads were collapsed and filtered to measure the absolute abundance of every unique TCRbeta CDR3 rearrangement. For each sample, productive Simpson clonality was calculated as the square root of Simpson's diversity index across productive rearrangements. Sourced from immuneACCESS, this table was stored by TCRdb with only in-frame sequences that have V and J called. A share of the clones is absent; for the studies checked, an unresolved V gene accounts for under half, and the remainder has no known explanation. V, J and clone size were drawn from that table, and D and trimming were deduced from the DNA. In this sample the table shows over 350,000 clones, approximately 93% of which occur a single time. The top ten hold just over 0.85% of the sample.

Overall study outcomes, separate from this receptor: The quantity of clinical and demographic metadata differed by source and by participant and was supplied without curation.

The sample was PBMCs or T cells enriched from blood (not recorded which). The source of this sequence is a woman aged 35 to 49 who had been exposed to COVID-19. The chain is made from TRBV14 and TRBJ1-3; 8 nucleotides in the junction match TRBD1. The CDR3 here reads CASSQDPFQGANSGNTIYF. The DNA is as follows: TGTGCCAGCAGCCAAGACCCATTTCAGGGGGCCAACTCTGGAAACACCATATATTTT. Reference TRBV14 and TRBJ1-3 proteins supply the regions before and after the CDR3; the full variable domain is: EAGVTQFPSHSVIEKGQTVTLRCDPISGHDNLYWYRRVMGKEIKFLLHFVKESKQDESGMPNNRFLAERTGGTYSTLKVQPAELEDSGVYFCASSQDPFQGANSGNTIYFGEGSWLTVV.